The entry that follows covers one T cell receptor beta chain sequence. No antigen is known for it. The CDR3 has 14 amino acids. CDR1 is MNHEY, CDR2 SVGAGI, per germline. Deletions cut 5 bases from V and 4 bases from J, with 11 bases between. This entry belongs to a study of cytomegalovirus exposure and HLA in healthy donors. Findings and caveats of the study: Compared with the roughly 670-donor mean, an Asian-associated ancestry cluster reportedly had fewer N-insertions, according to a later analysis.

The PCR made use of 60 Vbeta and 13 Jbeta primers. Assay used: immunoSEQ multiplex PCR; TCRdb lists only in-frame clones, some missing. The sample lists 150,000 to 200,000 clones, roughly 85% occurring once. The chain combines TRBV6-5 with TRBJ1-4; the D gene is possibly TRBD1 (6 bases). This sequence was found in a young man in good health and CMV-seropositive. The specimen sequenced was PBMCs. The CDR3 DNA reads TGTGCCAGCAGTACTGGGACATATAATGAAAAACTGTTTTTT. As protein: CASSTGTYNEKLFF.